This T cell receptor (beta chain) came from a study of cytomegalovirus exposure and HLA in healthy donors. Points from the study as a whole: Across donors, most TCRs were seen rarely, yet some public ones were widespread. One later analysis, an examination of the 120 validation repertoires, found that first-cohort TCR clusters tended to co-occur in them. A classifier reportedly called cytomegalovirus status with high sensitivity and specificity.

A remark on this clone: Its antigen is not known.

The V gene lost 6 bases and the J gene lost 3 bases, with 21 bases spanning the gap. Germline CDR1 LGHNT, CDR2 FRNRAP. CDR3 length equals 16 residues. Some clones are missing from TCRdb's copy, which holds only in-frame ones; the method was immunoSEQ multiplex PCR. The sample contains 97,000 or so clones, roughly 94% of which appear only once. This sequence originates from a woman aged 18-30 years in good health and CMV-seronegative. The rearrangement links TRBV12-5 to TRBJ2-7, with D possibly matching TRBD2 (6 bases). Sequencing was done on a sample of PBMCs. CDR3 nucleotide sequence: TGTGCTAGTGGCTCCAACGAACCCGGGGGTGACTACGAGCAGTACTTC. Translation gives CASGSNEPGGDYEQYF.